The 2 T cell receptor beta chains given below trace back to one sample, sequenced in a study of cytomegalovirus exposure and HLA in healthy donors. Primers for the PCR totalled 60 Vbeta and 13 Jbeta. The assay was immunoSEQ multiplex PCR, and TCRdb's table has in-frame clones only and misses some. In all, the sample yields 150,000 to 200,000 clones. The sample consisted of PBMCs. These receptors came from a young man in good health and CMV-seronegative.

The V and J genes are TRBV4-1 and TRBJ2-7, with D perhaps matching TRBD2 (6 bases). Deletions cut 1 base from V and 6 bases from J, with 19 bases between. CDR1 is MGHRA, CDR2 YSYEKL, per germline. The CDR3 extends over 16 amino acids. The CDR3 nucleotides are TGCGCCAGCAGCCAAGGGCGGGACTCCTGGAGGTCCGAGCAGTACTTC. Amino acid sequence: CASSQGRDSWRSEQYF.

The genes are TRBV7-2 and TRBJ2-3, with 7 bases aligning to TRBD2. V lost 5 bases to trimming and J lost 2 bases; unmatched junction nucleotides: 10. CDR1 and CDR2 (germline): SGHTA, FQGNSA. The CDR3 is 16 amino acids. The CDR3 sequence: CASSPGTTRDTDTQYF. In DNA form, the CDR3 reads TGTGCCAGCAGCCCCGGGACTACCAGAGACACAGATACGCAGTATTTT. Using reference TRBV7-2 and TRBJ2-3 for the parts outside the CDR3, the full variable domain is GAGVSQSPSNKVTEKGKDVELRCDPISGHTALYWYRQSLGQGLEFLIYFQGNSAPDKSGLPSDRFSAERTGGSVSTLTIQRTQQEDSAVYLCASSPGTTRDTDTQYFGPGTRLTVL.